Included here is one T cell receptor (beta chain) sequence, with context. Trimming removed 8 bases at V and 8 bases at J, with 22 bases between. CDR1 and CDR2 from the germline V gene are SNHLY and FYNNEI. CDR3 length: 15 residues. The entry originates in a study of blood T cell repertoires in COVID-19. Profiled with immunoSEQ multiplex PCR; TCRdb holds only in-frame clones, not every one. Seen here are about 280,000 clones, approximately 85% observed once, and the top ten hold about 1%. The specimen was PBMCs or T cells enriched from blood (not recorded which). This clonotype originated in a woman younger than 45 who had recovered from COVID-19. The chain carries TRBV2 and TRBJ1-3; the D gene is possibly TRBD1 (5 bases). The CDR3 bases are TGTGCCAGCGGACGCGGACCCGGGAGGGACTACACCATATATTTT. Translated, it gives CASGRGPGRDYTIYF.